This T cell receptor beta chain was found in a study of T cells in Graves' hyperthyroidism and ophthalmopathy. Germline V gives CDR1 MGHRA, CDR2 YSYEKL. V lost 3 bases and J lost 7, with 21 bases in between. This CDR3 contains 16 residues. From RNA transcripts, TCR beta CDR3 regions were amplified. Carried out on the TCR CDR3, a first-round RT-PCR used the HTBI primer set. TCRdb re-analysed the multiplex PCR reads in MiXCR, keeping a single row per CDR3 protein. The table lists more than 550,000 distinct CDR3 sequences, approximately 42% of them singletons, with under 8% in the top ten. Specimen: peripheral blood or thyroid tissue (not recorded which). The gene calls are TRBV4-1 and TRBJ1-2, with TRBD1 as a possible D gene (6 bases). This TCR was recovered from an adult man with Graves' disease, either hyperthyroidism or ophthalmopathy (not recorded which). The CDR3 sequence: CASSQPQTQGNIGYTF. CDR3 in DNA: TGCGCCAGCAGCCAGCCTCAGACCCAGGGGAACATTGGCTACACCTTC.